Listed here are 24 T cell receptor beta chains from one sample, sequenced in a study of T cells in Graves' hyperthyroidism and ophthalmopathy. RNA transcripts gave rise to amplified TCR beta CDR3 regions. When the TCR CDR3 underwent first-round RT-PCR, the HTBI primer set was used. TCRdb analysed the multiplex PCR reads with MiXCR anew, one entry per CDR3 protein. Among 700,000 to 850,000 distinct CDR3 sequences, under 45% were seen once, and the ten largest hold around 30%. Sample: blood. The receptor source for this set is a woman aged 40-49 years with Graves' hyperthyroidism.

A remark on this clonotype: One end of the junction fails to match germline, which may point to a read error. This chain links TRBV10-3 with TRBJ1-2; TRBD1 matches at 8 bases. CDR1 ENHRY and CDR2 SYGVKD come from the germline V gene. The CDR3 spans 15 residues. The chain's CDR3 is CASSYDRGSDYGYTF. In DNA, the CDR3 is TGTGCCAGCAGTTATGACAGGGGATCGGACTATGGCTACACCTTC.

This clonotype has a count of ten or more. The J gene is TRBJ1-2, the V gene TRBV19; possible D gene TRBD1, 6 bases. V was pared by 5 bases and J by 5 bases, with 21 bases between. CDR3 length equals 16 residues. Per the germline V gene, CDR1 is LNHDA and CDR2 is SQIVND (reference sequence). The CDR3 protein is CASSSDSSSHSYGYTF. CDR3 DNA: TGTGCCAGTAGTTCGGACAGTAGTTCCCACTCATATGGCTACACCTTC.

This clonotype occurred many times. The V gene is TRBV12-3 or TRBV12-4, the J gene TRBJ1-3; D is undetermined. This CDR3 comprises 14 residues. V gave up 6 bases and J gave up 0 bases, with 9 bases separating them. CDR3 nucleotides: TGTGCCAGCAGCTTCCGGAGCTCTGGAAACACCATATATTTT. Translation gives CASSFRSSGNTIYF.

The chain uses TRBV7-9 and TRBJ2-7; tentatively, D is TRBD1 (6 bases). V was shortened by 6 bases and J by 0 bases, with 12 bases between the two germline ends. The germline gives CDR1 SEHNR, CDR2 FQNEAQ (reference sequence). The CDR3 extends over 14 amino acids. The CDR3 coding sequence is TGTGCCAGCAGTAAGGACAGTTACTCCTACGAGCAGTACTTC. Its translation: CASSKDSYSYEQYF. Complete variable domain (other parts from reference TRBV7-9 and TRBJ2-7): DTGVSQNPRHKITKRGQNVTFRCDPISEHNRLYWYRQTLGQGPEFLTYFQNEAQLEKSRLLSDRFSAERPKGSFSTLEIQRTEQGDSAMYLCASSKDSYSYEQYFGPGTRLTVT.

The chain links TRBV14 to TRBJ1-6; D might be TRBD1 (6 bases). Germline CDR1 reads SGHDN; CDR2 reads FVKESK. V lost 0 bases, J lost 10 bases, and 10 bases lay in between. The CDR3 is 14 amino acids. Written as DNA, the CDR3 is TGTGCCAGCAGCCAAGAGACAGGCGGGTCACCCCTCCACTTT. Protein product: CASSQETGGSPLHF. Full variable domain (remainder filled in from reference TRBV14 and TRBJ1-6): EAGVTQFPSHSVIEKGQTVTLRCDPISGHDNLYWYRRVMGKEIKFLLHFVKESKQDESGMPNNRFLAERTGGTYSTLKVQPAELEDSGVYFCASSQETGGSPLHFGNGTRLTVT.

The chain is built from TRBV29-1 and TRBJ2-3; D may be TRBD1 (6 bases). The germline V and J ends were trimmed by 3 bases and 0 bases, with 13 bases remaining between them. Germline lookup yields CDR1 SQVTM and CDR2 ANQGSEA. The length of the CDR3 is 15 residues. CDR3 nucleotide sequence: TGCAGCGTTGATTCACAGGGACCTAGCACAGATACGCAGTATTTT. Protein product: CSVDSQGPSTDTQYF.

The sample holds a few counts of this clonotype. The V and J genes are TRBV29-1 and TRBJ2-7, with D uncertain. Germline values: CDR1 SQVTM, CDR2 ANQGSEA. There are 11 residues in the CDR3. Trimming shortened V by 5 bases and J by 2 bases, and 7 bases separated the two germline ends. The CDR3 DNA is TGCAGCGTTCAGGTAGCCTACGAGCAGTACTTC. It translates to CSVQVAYEQYF.

In regard to this clonotype: Possible read error: a much larger clone is one base away. The CDR3 region is CAIGQPMNTEAFF. The CDR3 DNA sequence: TGTGCCATCGGGCAGCCGATGAACACTGAAGCTTTCTTT. This chain joins TRBV10-3 and TRBJ1-1; D unresolved. V was cut by 8 bases and J by 0 bases, with 10 bases left in between. The germline CDR1 and CDR2 sequences are ENHRY and SYGVKD. The CDR3 is made up of 13 amino acids.

The gene calls are TRBV7-9 and TRBJ1-1, with 9 positions matching TRBD1. The CDR3 is made up of 15 amino acids. The junction had 4 bases not matched to a gene; V was cut back by 5 bases and J by 0 bases. Germline assignment: CDR1 SEHNR and CDR2 FQNEAQ (reference sequence). The CDR3 here is CASSRDRDVNTEAFF. Written as DNA, the CDR3 is TGTGCCAGCAGCCGGGACAGGGACGTGAACACTGAAGCTTTCTTT. Together with reference TRBV7-9 and TRBJ1-1, the CDR3 gives the full variable domain: DTGVSQNPRHKITKRGQNVTFRCDPISEHNRLYWYRQTLGQGPEFLTYFQNEAQLEKSRLLSDRFSAERPKGSFSTLEIQRTEQGDSAMYLCASSRDRDVNTEAFFGQGTRLTVV.

This clonotype was found a few times. The V and J genes are TRBV20-1 and TRBJ2-5, with 13 positions matching TRBD2. J lost 3 bases, V lost 7 bases, and 8 bases had no gene match. CDR1 DFQATT and CDR2 SNEGSKA come from the germline V gene (reference sequence). The CDR3 consists of 15 residues. CDR3 amino acids: CSGPPGLAGKETQYF. Written as DNA, the CDR3 is TGCAGTGGCCCACCGGGACTAGCGGGGAAAGAGACCCAGTACTTC.

The V call is TRBV11-2, the J call TRBJ2-5, with TRBD2 identical over 9 bases. J was trimmed by 4 bases and V by 4 bases; bases with no gene match: 7. The length of the CDR3 is 15 residues. Germline V lookup: CDR1 SGHAT, CDR2 FQNNGV. The DNA for the CDR3 is TGTGCCAGCAGCTCCCGACTAGCGGTGGGAGAGACCCAGTACTTC. The encoded protein is CASSSRLAVGETQYF. Full variable domain (rest looked up from reference TRBV11-2 and TRBJ2-5): EAGVAQSPRYKIIEKRQSVAFWCNPISGHATLYWYQQILGQGPKLLIQFQNNGVVDDSQLPKDRFSAERLKGVDSTLKIQPAKLEDSAVYLCASSSRLAVGETQYFGPGTRLLVL.

V is TRBV20-1 and J is TRBJ2-5; TRBD2 matches 8 bases. The V gene end was trimmed by 6 bases and the J gene end by 4 bases; junction bases not matched to a gene: 13. CDR1 is DFQATT and CDR2 is SNEGSKA in the germline V gene (reference sequence). The CDR3 spans 15 residues. CDR3 region: CSALTSDQRRETQYF. The CDR3 DNA reads TGCAGTGCCCTGACTAGCGACCAGAGGAGAGAGACCCAGTACTTC.

This rearrangement joins TRBV9 to TRBJ2-7; D tentatively fits TRBD1 or TRBD2 (5 bases each). Trimming shortened V by 0 bases and J by 3 bases, and 13 bases separated the two germline ends. CDR3 size: 15 residues. The germline V gene encodes CDR1 SGDLS and CDR2 YYNGEE. The CDR3 DNA reads TGTGCCAGCAGCGTAGCTGGCCAGGGAGACTACGAGCAGTACTTC. Translating it yields CASSVAGQGDYEQYF.

This clonotype was counted a few times. The CDR3 region has the DNA TGCGCCAGCAGCTTGGCTCCAGGAGGGCATCAGCCCCAGCATTTT. It translates to CASSLAPGGHQPQHF. V usage is TRBV5-1 and J usage is TRBJ1-5; D remains unclear. The CDR3 length is 15 residues. V was trimmed by 0 bases and J by 5 bases, leaving 12 bases between them. Germline V gene data show CDR1 as SGHRS and CDR2 as YFSETQ. The full variable domain, in which reference TRBV5-1 and TRBJ1-5 provide the parts outside the CDR3, is KAGVTQTPRYLIKTRGQQVTLSCSPISGHRSVSWYQQTPGQGLQFLFEYFSETQRNKGNFPGRFSGRQFSNSRSEMNVSTLELGDSALYLCASSLAPGGHQPQHFGDGTRLSIL.

This clonotype was observed many times. This chain uses TRBV7-2 with TRBJ2-5, with a possible D match to TRBD2 (5 bases). The CDR3 sequence is 14 residues long. Trimming removed 1 base from V and 5 bases from J, with 11 bases in between. In germline, CDR1 is SGHTA, CDR2 FQGNSA. CDR3: CASSLVARGETQYF. In DNA, the CDR3 is TGTGCCAGCAGCTTAGTCGCTCGAGGGGAGACCCAGTACTTC.

This clonotype occurred a few times. The chain recombines TRBV5-1 with TRBJ2-7, with 9 bases fitting TRBD2. The CDR3 is 18 amino acids. CDR1 is SGHRS, CDR2 YFSETQ, per germline. The V gene end was trimmed by 2 bases and the J gene end by 2 bases; junction bases not matched to a gene: 14. CDR3 amino acids: CASSFIPRTSDFPYEQYF. The CDR3 DNA reads as TGCGCCAGCAGCTTCATACCTAGGACTAGCGATTTCCCCTACGAGCAGTACTTC. The variable domain in full, completed from reference TRBV5-1 and TRBJ2-7, reads KAGVTQTPRYLIKTRGQQVTLSCSPISGHRSVSWYQQTPGQGLQFLFEYFSETQRNKGNFPGRFSGRQFSNSRSEMNVSTLELGDSALYLCASSFIPRTSDFPYEQYFGPGTRLTVT.

This clonotype was counted between two and nine times. The V and J genes are TRBV7-8 and TRBJ2-2; D is perhaps TRBD1 (5 bases). Trimming took 1 base from V and 5 from J, leaving 17 bases between them. Looked up from germline, CDR1 is SGHVS and CDR2 is FQNEAQ. The CDR3 contains 17 residues. The CDR3 region is CASSLDRTTDSTGELFF. In DNA form, the CDR3 reads TGTGCCAGCAGCTTAGATCGGACAACTGACTCGACCGGGGAGCTGTTTTTT.

The V gene is TRBV2, the J gene TRBJ2-7, with 8 nucleotides matching TRBD2. CDR1 and CDR2 (germline): SNHLY, FYNNEI. The V and J ends lost 11 bases and 0 bases, in that order; junction bases with no gene match: 3. There are 12 residues in the CDR3. CDR3 sequence (DNA): TGTGCCGCTGGACTAGCCTCCTACGAGCAGTACTTC. It translates to CAAGLASYEQYF. The full variable domain, its missing parts supplied by reference TRBV2 and TRBJ2-7, is EPEVTQTPSHQVTQMGQEVILRCVPISNHLYFYWYRQILGQKVEFLVSFYNNEISEKSEIFDDQFSVERPDGSNFTLKIRSTKLEDSAMYFCAAGLASYEQYFGPGTRLTVT.

The V call is TRBV12-5, the J call TRBJ2-5, with a tentative D call TRBD1 (5 bases). The CDR3 has 15 amino acids. The germline CDR1 and CDR2 sequences are LGHNT and FRNRAP. The ends were cut back, 3 bases at V and 7 bases at J, with 18 bases in the middle. The CDR3 nucleotides are TGTGCTAGTGGTTTAGTAGGGCAGGGTTCAAGGACCCAGTACTTC. Translating gives CASGLVGQGSRTQYF.

This clonotype was observed at least ten times. The chain combines TRBV6-2 or TRBV6-3 with TRBJ1-1; D unresolved. The germline V gene encodes CDR1 MNHEY and CDR2 SVGEGT. Trimming removed 6 bases at V and 3 bases at J, with 8 bases between. This CDR3 is built from 12 residues. CDR3 nucleotide sequence: TGTGCCAGCAGCCAGCAGTACACTGAAGCTTTCTTT. This encodes CASSQQYTEAFF.

This clonotype showed up many times. The J gene is TRBJ1-1, the V gene TRBV29-1, with TRBD1 identical over 8 bases. V trimming: 7 bases; J trimming: 3 bases; junction bases outside the gene matches: 7. Germline CDR1 is SQVTM and CDR2 is ANQGSEA. This CDR3 comprises 13 residues. CDR3 DNA sequence: TGCAGCGCAGGGACAGGAGTGTACACTGAAGCTTTCTTT. Amino acids: CSAGTGVYTEAFF.

Details on this clonotype: It may be a read error: a sequence one base away is much more abundant. The chain carries TRBV15 and TRBJ2-2, with D perhaps TRBD1 (6 bases). Germline-derived CDR1 and CDR2 are LNHNV and YYDKDF (reference sequence). The CDR3 has 16 amino acids. CDR3 protein: CATSSGDTTNTRELFF. The CDR3 DNA reads TGTGCCACCAGCAGTGGGGACACTACGAACACCAGGGAGCTGTTTTTT.

The genes are TRBV20-1 and TRBJ1-6; 10 positions match TRBD1. CDR3 length equals 17 residues. V lost 3 bases and J lost 7; bases outside the gene matches: 12. CDR1 is DFQATT and CDR2 is SNEGSKA in the germline V gene (reference sequence). The CDR3 is CSARDPGQGYKNSPLHF. CDR3 DNA sequence: TGCAGTGCTAGGGATCCGGGACAGGGGTATAAGAATTCACCCCTCCACTTT.

This clonotype was observed many times. This CDR3 is CASSLARTNSPLHF. The CDR3 DNA follows: TGTGCCAGCAGCTTGGCCAGAACTAATTCACCCCTCCACTTT. This chain uses TRBV7-8 with TRBJ1-6; no definite D call. Trimming removed 3 bases from V and 6 bases from J, with 9 bases in between. Per the germline V gene, CDR1 is SGHVS and CDR2 is FQNEAQ. The CDR3 contains 14 residues.